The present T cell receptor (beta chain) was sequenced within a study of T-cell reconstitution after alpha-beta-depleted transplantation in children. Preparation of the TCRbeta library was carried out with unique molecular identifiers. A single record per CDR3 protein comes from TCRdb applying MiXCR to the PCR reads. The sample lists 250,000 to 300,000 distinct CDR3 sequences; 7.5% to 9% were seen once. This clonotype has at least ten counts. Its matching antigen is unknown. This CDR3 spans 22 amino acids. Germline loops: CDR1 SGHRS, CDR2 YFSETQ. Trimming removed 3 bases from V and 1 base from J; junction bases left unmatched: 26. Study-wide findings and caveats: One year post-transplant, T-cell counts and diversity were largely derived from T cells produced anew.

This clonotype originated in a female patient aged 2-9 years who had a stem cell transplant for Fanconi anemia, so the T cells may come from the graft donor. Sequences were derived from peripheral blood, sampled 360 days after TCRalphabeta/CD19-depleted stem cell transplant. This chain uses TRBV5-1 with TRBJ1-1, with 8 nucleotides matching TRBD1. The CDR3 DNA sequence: TGCGCCAGCAGCTCCGTTCCAAACCAGGGGACAGGAGGCTTTGTGCGGAACACTGAAGCTTTCTTT. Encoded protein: CASSSVPNQGTGGFVRNTEAFF.